This TCR beta chain comes out of a study of vaccination effects on CD4 cells after COVID-19. This clone was seen a single time. Its target is unknown. Germline assignment: CDR1 SGDLS and CDR2 YYNGEE. Trimming shortened V by 0 bases and J by 3 bases, and 11 bases separated the two germline ends. CDR3 size: 15 residues. In the ViraFEST assay, antigen-specific CD4+ clonotypes were identified by expansion after peptide-pool stimulation. Subsequent to roughly 9 days of culture, CD4+ T cells were isolated. Testing of the vaccine recipients showed negative nucleocapsid antibodies and no prior SARS-CoV-2 infection. Each culture had half its medium swapped for IL-2 medium on days 3 and 7. General study results and limits: Healthy vaccine recipients' vaccine-induced clones were almost all SARS-CoV-2 mono-reactive.

Assay used: immunoSEQ multiplex PCR; TCRdb lists only in-frame clones, some missing. The sample carries 20,000 to 25,000 clones, 70% to 80% recorded once. The source of this sequence is a human donor who received a COVID-19 vaccine. The chain couples TRBV9 to TRBJ2-3; unclear D gene. Sequencing used CD4+ T cells from PBMCs cultured with HCoV-OC43 spike peptides, obtained before COVID-19 vaccination. The sample's subset: HCoV-OC43 spike overlapping peptide pool stimulation. CDR3 amino acids: CASSVDFARTDTQYF. Written as DNA, the CDR3 is TGTGCCAGCAGCGTAGATTTTGCTCGGACAGATACGCAGTATTTT. Drawing the rest from reference TRBV9 and TRBJ2-3, the complete variable domain is DSGVTQTPKHLITATGQRVTLRCSPRSGDLSVYWYQQSLDQGLQFLIQYYNGEERAKGNILERFSAQQFPDLHSELNLSSLELGDSALYFCASSVDFARTDTQYFGPGTRLTVL.